This T cell receptor beta chain derives from a study of T cells after yellow fever vaccination. Study-wide points: It was the secondary response that reached its peak faster, day 5 versus 15, but it was weaker.

TCRdb reprocessed the 5' RACE reads via MiXCR and lists one record per CDR3 protein. The repertoire includes 25,000 to 35,000 distinct CDR3 sequences, around 4.3% of them detected once, and about half sits in the top ten. The CDR3 length is 16 residues. Trimming took 2 bases from V and 3 from J, leaving 15 bases between them. Germline loops: CDR1 MNHEY, CDR2 SVGAGI. This clonotype was recorded at least ten times. Its target is not known. The material sequenced was CD8+ T cells sorted from PBMCs, taken 5 days after the yellow fever booster vaccination. This TCR was recovered from a man aged 25 to 45 who received the YFV17D yellow fever vaccine. This chain joins TRBV6-5 and TRBJ2-3, with D perhaps matching TRBD1 (6 bases). CDR3 coding DNA: TGTGCCAGCAGTTACACCGGCAGGGGATTAACAGATACGCAGTATTTT. Its protein product is CASSYTGRGLTDTQYF.